This T cell receptor (beta chain) was captured in a study of blood T cell repertoires in COVID-19 (dated by TCRdb to 2019 to 2021). General notes on the study: The collaborator samples originated in the United States, Italy and Spain and spanned the acute and convalescent phases of COVID-19. The material from the prospective study consisted of cDNA or gDNA derived from T cells, B-cell-depleted T cells, or PBMCs. Subjects who had been exposed to COVID-19, were actively infected with it, or had recovered from it provided the deeply sampled blood TCRbeta repertoires that made up the dataset. A freely available public database, intended as a resource for researchers studying the immune response to SARS-CoV-2, is where the repertoires were released. The samples were drawn from the first 160 participants of the ongoing ImmuneRACE study and from 1,254 subjects provided by 6 global collaborators. Sample metadata almost always included a de-identified subject ID, COVID-19 status, age in years and sex. Where available, HLA class I and class II types were obtained from metadata supplied by the sample provider rather than from assay-based typing.

Points on this clone: The clone's antigen remains unknown. The input lacks base qualities; no much larger clone sits a single base away.

TCRbeta CDR3 regions were amplified from genomic DNA by means of the immunoSEQ Assay, a bias-controlled multiplex PCR. The published analysis was carried out like this. The number of nucleated cells in each sample was estimated by amplification of reference gene primers within the assay. To quantify the absolute abundance of each unique TCRbeta CDR3 rearrangement, sequence reads were collapsed and filtered. For each sample, productive Simpson clonality was calculated as the square root of Simpson's diversity index over productive rearrangements. Entries here come from immuneACCESS through TCRdb and include only in-frame sequences with V and J called. Some clones fail to appear in such tables; in the studies checked, an unresolved V gene covers under half of the shortfall, and the cause of the remainder is unknown. V and J calls and clone size are as listed in that table; D and trimming were resolved from the DNA. This sample is represented by some 300,000 clones; 75% to 90% of them were singletons. The ten biggest clones cover 5.5% to 8% of the sample.

The paper's findings and limits, for the study overall: How much clinical and demographic metadata was included differed by source and by participant, and the metadata was provided uncurated.

At one collaborating source in Seattle, patients were enrolled during active infection and were followed longitudinally through the course of disease. Whole blood was collected in K2EDTA tubes by collaborating institutions according to the institutions' own protocols. For TCRbeta analysis, collaborator samples were shipped as frozen whole blood, as isolated PBMCs, or as DNA extracted from either sample type. The CDR3, from cysteine to phenylalanine, totals 14 residues. This entry keeps only the CDR3 DNA: 42 bases, framed from base 1. The germline V gene (reference sequence) yields GTSNPN for CDR1 and SVGIG for CDR2.

Sequenced material: peripheral blood. The chain uses TRBV30 and TRBJ1-1; the central 7 bases match TRBD1. This clonotype was obtained from a woman in her fifties or sixties with COVID-19, enrolled during active disease. CDR3 protein: CATTGARRATEAFF. The nucleotide sequence is TGTGCAACCACAGGGGCGAGAAGGGCCACTGAAGCTTTCTTT.